The next 8 T cell receptor beta chains were all read from a single sample in a study of T-cell memory formation after mild COVID-19. TCRdb processed the 5' RACE reads anew with MiXCR; each CDR3 protein has one entry. The data show about 540,000 distinct CDR3 sequences, roughly 20% seen once. The sequencing sample was made of PBMCs or a T cell subset sorted from them (not recorded which). The receptors originated from an adult woman who had mild COVID-19 (a few samples of this study predate the infection). Cell type and time point are not known.

The J gene is TRBJ2-3, the V gene TRBV5-1; 10 nucleotides align to TRBD2. This CDR3 has 18 residues. The V gene end was trimmed by 0 bases and the J gene end by 6 bases; junction bases not matched to a gene: 13. CDR1 is SGHRS and CDR2 is YFSETQ in the germline V gene. In nucleotides, the CDR3 is TGCGCCAGCAGCTTGGGGTCTAGCGGGAGAGGCGGGTCGGATACGCAGTATTTT. It yields the protein CASSLGSSGRGGSDTQYF.

This chain connects TRBV12-3 or TRBV12-4 to TRBJ1-4, with D tentatively TRBD1 (5 bases). The V gene lost 6 bases and the J gene lost 8 bases, with 7 bases spanning the gap. CDR3 length: 11 residues. Here the CDR3 DNA reads TGTGCCAGCAGCTGGGGGGAAAAACTGTTTTTT. This encodes CASSWGEKLFF.

This CDR3 is CASSPRTGLEELFF. The CDR3 DNA sequence: TGTGCCAGCTCACCAAGGACAGGCCTTGAGGAACTGTTTTTT. The chain joins TRBV18 to TRBJ1-4, with TRBD1 matching over 7 bases. The CDR3 runs to 14 residues. Looked up from germline, CDR1 is KGHSH and CDR2 is LQKENI. Trimming removed 2 bases from V and 12 bases from J; junction bases left unmatched: 9.

This clonotype turned up a few times. The rearrangement joins TRBV19 to TRBJ1-1; D possibly corresponds to TRBD1 (5 bases). The germline V and J ends were trimmed by 3 bases and 1 base, with 12 bases remaining between them. The CDR3 covers 15 residues. CDR1 is LNHDA and CDR2 is SQIVND in the germline V gene (reference sequence). CDR3 amino acids: CASSINQGRNTEAFF. CDR3 coding DNA: TGTGCCAGTAGTATTAATCAGGGACGGAACACTGAAGCTTTCTTT.

This clonotype showed up just a few times. The V gene is TRBV7-8, the J gene TRBJ2-2; D possibly uses TRBD1 or TRBD2 (5 bases each). Between the trimmed V and J ends, which lost 3 bases and 8 bases, there was a span of 16 bases. The CDR3 is 15 amino acids. The germline V gene encodes CDR1 SGHVS and CDR2 FQNEAQ. CDR3 sequence: CASSFGGASSGELFF. The CDR3 coding sequence is TGTGCCAGCAGCTTTGGGGGAGCGAGTTCGGGGGAGCTGTTTTTT.

The chain has TRBV20-1 and TRBJ1-1; possibly TRBD1 for D (5 bases). V shed 2 bases and J shed 3 bases, with 25 bases lying between them. The length of the CDR3 is 18 residues. Germline V gene data show CDR1 as DFQATT and CDR2 as SNEGSKA (reference sequence). Here the CDR3 DNA reads TGCAGTGCTAGACCCACAGCACCCAGGGACGCCCGTCACACTGAAGCTTTCTTT. Protein: CSARPTAPRDARHTEAFF.

V gene TRBV7-2 combines with J gene TRBJ2-3, with 8 positions matching TRBD1. Per the germline V gene, CDR1 is SGHTA and CDR2 is FQGNSA. The length of the CDR3 is 14 residues. V lost 5 bases, J lost 5 bases, and 6 bases stayed unmatched. The DNA for the CDR3 is TGTGCCAGCAGCATAACAGGGGGAGGAGATACGCAGTATTTT. Protein: CASSITGGGDTQYF.

There are a few counts of this clonotype. The V gene is TRBV6-5, the J gene TRBJ1-2; 7 positions match TRBD1. With V trimmed by 5 bases and J by 6 bases, 9 bases remained unmatched. The CDR3 sequence is 14 residues long. Germline V lookup: CDR1 MNHEY, CDR2 SVGAGI. The CDR3 loop reads CASSLSRGLDGYTF. The CDR3, as DNA: TGTGCCAGCAGTCTCTCCAGGGGGTTGGATGGCTACACCTTC.